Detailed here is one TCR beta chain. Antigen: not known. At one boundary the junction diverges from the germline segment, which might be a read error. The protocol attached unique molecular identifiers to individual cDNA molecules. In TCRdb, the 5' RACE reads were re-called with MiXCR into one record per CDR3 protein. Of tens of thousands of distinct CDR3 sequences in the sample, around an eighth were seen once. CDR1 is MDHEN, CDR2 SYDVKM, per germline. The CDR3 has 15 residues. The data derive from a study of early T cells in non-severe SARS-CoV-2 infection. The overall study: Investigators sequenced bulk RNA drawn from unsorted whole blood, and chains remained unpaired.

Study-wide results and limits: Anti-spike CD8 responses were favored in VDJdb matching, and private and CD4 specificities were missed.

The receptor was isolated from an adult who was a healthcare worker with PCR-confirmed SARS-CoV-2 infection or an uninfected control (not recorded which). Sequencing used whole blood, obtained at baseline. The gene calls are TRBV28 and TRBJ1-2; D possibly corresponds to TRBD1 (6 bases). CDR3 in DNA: TGTGACAGCAGTTTATCCGGGGGGCTGGTCTATGGCTACACCTTC. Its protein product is CDSSLSGGLVYGYTF.